The 9 T cell receptor beta chains given below trace back to one sample, sequenced in a study of T cell responses to AZD1222 COVID-19 vaccine. Produced via immunoSEQ multiplex PCR; TCRdb's table is partial and in-frame only. The sample has about 55,000 clones; approximately 88% are singletons. This specimen was peripheral blood, taken on day 0 of AZD1222 vaccination. Receptors originate from an adult in good health.

The J gene is TRBJ1-2, the V gene TRBV5-4; D not resolved. Looked up from germline, CDR1 is SGHNT and CDR2 is YYREEE (reference sequence). The ends were cut back, 0 bases at V and 2 bases at J, with 8 bases in the middle. The CDR3 runs 14 residues. The DNA for the CDR3 is TGTGCCAGCAGCTTGGCCGGGCAGAACTATGGCTACACCTTC. Translated: CASSLAGQNYGYTF.

The chain carries TRBV11-3 and TRBJ2-5, with 7 bases fitting TRBD1. The CDR3 loop spans 15 amino acids. CDR1 is SGHNT, CDR2 YENEEA, per germline. V shed 5 bases, J shed 2 bases, and the junction held 8 bases outside the gene matches. The CDR3: CASSVGGQAQETQYF. In nucleotides, the CDR3 is TGTGCCAGCAGCGTAGGGGGCCAGGCGCAAGAGACCCAGTACTTC.

The sample holds a few counts of this clone. The chain carries TRBV3-1 (or the pseudogene TRBV3-2) and TRBJ2-2; maybe TRBD2 (6 bases). CDR1 and CDR2 (germline): LGHDT, YNNKEL (reference sequence). This CDR3 has 19 amino acids. The V end was cut by 1 base, the J end by 0 bases, with 18 bases between. The CDR3 sequence is CASSQGGWGVTTNTGELFF. In DNA, the CDR3 is TGTGCCAGCAGCCAAGGGGGATGGGGGGTGACGACGAACACCGGGGAGCTGTTTTTT.

This clone was seen just once. This chain uses TRBV19 with TRBJ2-1; D unresolved. Trimming pared 4 bases from V and 0 bases from J, leaving 10 bases between. The CDR3 is 15 residues long. Germline CDR1 LNHDA, CDR2 SQIVND (reference sequence). CDR3 sequence: CASSSPTLSYNEQFF. The CDR3 nucleotides read TGTGCCAGTAGTAGTCCCACGCTCTCCTACAATGAGCAGTTCTTC.

The chain combines TRBV7-9 with TRBJ2-7, with TRBD1 as a possible D gene (5 bases). The V and J ends lost 5 bases and 7 bases respectively, with 18 bases between them. Per germline, CDR1 SEHNR and CDR2 FQNEAQ (reference sequence). The CDR3 is made up of 14 amino acids. The DNA of the CDR3 is TGTGCCAGCAGCGCCACCCTACAGGAATTGGAGCAGTACTTC. Amino acids: CASSATLQELEQYF.

This chain uses TRBV24-1 with TRBJ1-4, with TRBD1 matching over 9 bases. Germline V CDR1 and CDR2: KGHDR, SFDVKD. V dropped 4 bases and J dropped 5; count of bases not matched to a gene: 4. The CDR3 consists of 15 residues. The CDR3 nucleotides are TGTGCCACCAGTGACGTGACAGGGGGGAATGAAAAACTGTTTTTT. Encoded protein: CATSDVTGGNEKLFF.

The chain carries TRBV28 and TRBJ2-4, with D maybe TRBD2 (6 bases). Germline values: CDR1 MDHEN, CDR2 SYDVKM. The CDR3 consists of 16 residues. Trimming took 4 bases from V and 4 from J, leaving 17 bases between them. CDR3 protein: CASSSPGEGPKNIQYF. The CDR3 DNA is TGTGCCAGCAGTTCCCCGGGAGAGGGGCCTAAAAACATTCAGTACTTC.

The rearrangement joins TRBV4-1 to TRBJ1-2; 7 nucleotides align to TRBD1. This CDR3 has 15 amino acids. V was pared by 1 base and J by 3 bases, with 5 bases of the junction left unmatched. Per germline, CDR1 MGHRA and CDR2 YSYEKL. CDR3 sequence reads: CASSQGQGGHYGYTF. The CDR3 DNA is TGCGCCAGCAGCCAAGGACAGGGAGGCCACTATGGCTACACCTTC.

The gene calls are TRBV5-1 and TRBJ2-3; no definite D call. There are 14 residues in the CDR3. The germline V gene encodes CDR1 SGHRS and CDR2 YFSETQ. V shed 3 bases and J shed 8 bases, with 16 bases lying between them. The CDR3 loop reads CASSSESTFATQYF. In nucleotides, the CDR3 is TGCGCCAGCAGCTCGGAGTCGACGTTTGCTACGCAGTATTTT.